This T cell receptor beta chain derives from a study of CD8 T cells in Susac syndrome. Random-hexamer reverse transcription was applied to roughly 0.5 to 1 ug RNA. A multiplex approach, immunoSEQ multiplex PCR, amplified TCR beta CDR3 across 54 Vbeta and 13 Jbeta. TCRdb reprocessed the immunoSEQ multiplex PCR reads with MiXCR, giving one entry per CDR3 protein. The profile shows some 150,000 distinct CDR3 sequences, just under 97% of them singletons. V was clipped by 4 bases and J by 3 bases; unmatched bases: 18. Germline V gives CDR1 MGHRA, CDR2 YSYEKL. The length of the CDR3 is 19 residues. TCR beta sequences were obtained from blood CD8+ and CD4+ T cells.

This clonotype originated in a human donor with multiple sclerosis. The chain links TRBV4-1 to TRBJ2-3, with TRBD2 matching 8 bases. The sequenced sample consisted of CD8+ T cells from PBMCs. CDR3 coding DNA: TGCGCCAGCAGCCCTCCGGGACTAGTGGGGGGGTCGCCAACAGATACGCAGTATTTT. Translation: CASSPPGLVGGSPTDTQYF.